These 7 T cell receptor beta chains share one sample of origin, sequenced in a study of shared clonotypes between healthy human individuals. Profiled with immunoSEQ multiplex PCR; TCRdb holds only in-frame clones, not every one. The table records about 600,000 clones, 97% of them present only once. The specimen sequenced was naive CD4+ T cells sorted from blood. The subset denotes: CD45RA+ positively selected. These receptors were taken from a woman aged 25 to 45 in good health.

This clone was found once. This chain joins TRBV5-4 and TRBJ2-5, with 8 positions matching TRBD1. From germline, CDR1 is SGHNT and CDR2 YYREEE (reference sequence). Trimming took 4 bases from V and 5 from J; bases not matched to a gene: 10. The CDR3 has 15 amino acids. The CDR3 loop reads CASSRPGGAGETQYF. CDR3 nucleotide sequence: TGTGCCAGCAGCCGCCCAGGGGGCGCCGGGGAGACCCAGTACTTC.

The chain uses TRBV19 and TRBJ2-5; D ambiguous. Germline CDR1 is LNHDA and CDR2 is SQIVND (reference sequence). Trimming left V 2 bases short and J 2 bases short, with 21 bases between. The CDR3 sequence is 18 residues long. The CDR3 protein is CASSISASPVGSQETQYF. CDR3 nucleotide sequence: TGTGCCAGTAGTATAAGTGCCTCCCCGGTTGGAAGTCAAGAGACCCAGTACTTC.

The chain employs TRBV4-1 and TRBJ2-1; D is ambiguous. The CDR3 contains 13 residues. Germline V lookup: CDR1 MGHRA, CDR2 YSYEKL. The V gene lost 1 base and the J gene lost 8 bases, with 9 bases spanning the gap. CDR3 nucleotides: TGCGCCAGCAGCCAAGGCCTCTTCGATGAGCAGTTCTTC. This codes for CASSQGLFDEQFF.

The table lists this clone with a count of one. The CDR3 loop reads CASSEYTSAYNEQFF. CDR3 DNA: TGTGCCAGCAGTGAATATACTTCCGCCTACAATGAGCAGTTCTTC. This chain uses TRBV25-1 with TRBJ2-1; D ambiguous. Trimming took 0 bases from V and 2 from J, leaving 8 bases between them. This CDR3 has 15 residues. Germline loops: CDR1 MGHDK, CDR2 SYGVNS.

This clone was found once. The chain uses TRBV28 and TRBJ1-2; 11 nucleotides align to TRBD1. The CDR3 covers 16 residues. CDR1 MDHEN and CDR2 SYDVKM come from the germline V gene. Trimming cost V 2 bases and J 7 bases; bases outside gene matches: 9. The CDR3 spells CASSLPRTGGAGGYTF. CDR3 in DNA: TGTGCCAGCAGTTTACCGAGGACAGGGGGCGCGGGTGGCTACACCTTC.

Details on this clone: Different DNA sequences within this sample yield the same CDR3. The chain combines TRBV28 with TRBJ1-2; D not certain. CDR1 and CDR2 (germline): MDHEN, SYDVKM. This CDR3 region has 12 residues. V was clipped by 2 bases and J by 4 bases, with 5 bases between them. CDR3 amino acids: CASSLQAYGYTF. CDR3 coding DNA: TGTGCCAGCAGTTTACAGGCCTATGGCTACACCTTC.

The chain is built from TRBV29-1 and TRBJ1-1; possibly TRBD1 for D (6 bases). The CDR3 extends over 13 amino acids. Trimming removed 4 bases from V and 8 bases from J, with 17 bases in between. Germline CDR1 is SQVTM and CDR2 is ANQGSEA. The CDR3 DNA reads as TGCAGCGTTGTGAGGGACATGCCCCAGGAAGCTTTCTTT. This encodes CSVVRDMPQEAFF.